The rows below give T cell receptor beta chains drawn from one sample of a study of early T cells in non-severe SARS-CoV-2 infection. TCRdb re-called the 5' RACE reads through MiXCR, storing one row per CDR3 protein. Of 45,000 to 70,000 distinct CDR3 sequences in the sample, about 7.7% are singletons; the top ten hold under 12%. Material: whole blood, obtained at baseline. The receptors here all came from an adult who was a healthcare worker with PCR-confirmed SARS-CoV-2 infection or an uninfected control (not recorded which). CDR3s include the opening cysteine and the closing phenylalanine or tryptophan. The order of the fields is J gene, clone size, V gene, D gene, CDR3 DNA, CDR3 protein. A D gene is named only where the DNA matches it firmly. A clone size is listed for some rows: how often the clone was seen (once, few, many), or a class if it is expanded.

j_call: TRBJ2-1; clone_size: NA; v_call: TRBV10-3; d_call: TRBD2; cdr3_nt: TGTGCCATCAGTGAGCCCGGGACTAGAAACTACAATGAGCAGTTCTTC; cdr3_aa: CAISEPGTRNYNEQFF
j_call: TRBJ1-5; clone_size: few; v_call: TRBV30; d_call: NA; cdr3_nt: TGTGCCTGGTCGGCAGGAGGCTTTAACTTGCCCCAGCATTTT; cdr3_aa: CAWSAGGFNLPQHF
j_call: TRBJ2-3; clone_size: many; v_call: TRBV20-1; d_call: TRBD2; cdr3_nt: TGCAGTGCTAGAGGGCTACTAGCGGGAGGGCCGGGACCCACAGATACGCAGTATTTT; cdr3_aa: CSARGLLAGGPGPTDTQYF
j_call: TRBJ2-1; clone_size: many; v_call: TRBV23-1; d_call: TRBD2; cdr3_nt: TGCGCCAGAAATCGGACTAGCGGAGCCTCCACCCCCGATGAGCAGTTCTTC; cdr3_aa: CARNRTSGASTPDEQFF
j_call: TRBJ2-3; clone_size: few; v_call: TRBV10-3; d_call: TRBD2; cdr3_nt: TGTGCCATCAGTGTACCACGAAGTAGCCGGGAGGGCCCAGATACGCAGTATTTT; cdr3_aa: CAISVPRSSREGPDTQYF
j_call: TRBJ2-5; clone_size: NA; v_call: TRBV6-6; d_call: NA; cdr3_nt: TGTGCCAGCGGAAACCGGGTACCAGGGACCCAGTACTTC; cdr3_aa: CASGNRVPGTQYF
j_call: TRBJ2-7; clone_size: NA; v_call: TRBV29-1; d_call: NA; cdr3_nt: TGCAGCGTACTCCGAGGCGGCGGGAATTCCTACGAGCAGTACTTC; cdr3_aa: CSVLRGGGNSYEQYF
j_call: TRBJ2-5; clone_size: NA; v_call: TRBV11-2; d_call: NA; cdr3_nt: TGTGCCAGCAGCTTAGTCTTCGGGACCCAAGAGACCCAGTACTTC; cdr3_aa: CASSLVFGTQETQYF
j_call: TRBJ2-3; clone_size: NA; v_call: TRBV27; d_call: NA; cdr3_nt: TGTGCCAGCAGTTTTGGGGAGTCAGATACGCAGTATTTT; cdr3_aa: CASSFGESDTQYF
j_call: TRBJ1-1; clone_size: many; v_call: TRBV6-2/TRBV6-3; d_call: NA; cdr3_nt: TGTGCCAGCAGTTGGAGTGAGAGAGGGGGAGCTTTCTTT; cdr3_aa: CASSWSERGGAFF
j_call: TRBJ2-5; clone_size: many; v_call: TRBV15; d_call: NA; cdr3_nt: TGTGCCACCAGCAGCAGGCTCCGTGAGACCCAGTACTTC; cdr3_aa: CATSSRLRETQYF
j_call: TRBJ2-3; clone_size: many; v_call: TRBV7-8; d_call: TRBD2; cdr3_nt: TGTGCCAGCAGCGAAAAGCGGGAGGGGGGAGATACGCAGTATTTT; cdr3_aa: CASSEKREGGDTQYF
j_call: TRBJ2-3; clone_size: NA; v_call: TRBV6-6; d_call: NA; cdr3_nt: TGTGCCAGCAGTTACGTCGGGGGAGGCACAGATACGCAGTATTTT; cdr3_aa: CASSYVGGGTDTQYF
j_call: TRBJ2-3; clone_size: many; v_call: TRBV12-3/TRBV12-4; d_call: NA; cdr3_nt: TGTGCCAGCAGTTTACTGGCACTGCTTCAAACTCGGTATTTT; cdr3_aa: CASSLLALLQTRYF
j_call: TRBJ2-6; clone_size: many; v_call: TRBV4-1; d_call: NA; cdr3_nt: TGCGCCAGCAGCCAAGTTTCTGGGGCCAACGTCCTGACTTTC; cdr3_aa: CASSQVSGANVLTF
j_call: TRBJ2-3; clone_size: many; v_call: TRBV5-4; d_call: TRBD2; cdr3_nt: TGTGCCAGCAGCTTGGCTAGCGGGAGCCCAGATACGCAGTATTTT; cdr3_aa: CASSLASGSPDTQYF
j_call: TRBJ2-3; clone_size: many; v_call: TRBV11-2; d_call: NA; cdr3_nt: TGTGCCAGCAGTACTCCCAGGGAAAGCACAGATACGCAGTATTTT; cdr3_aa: CASSTPRESTDTQYF
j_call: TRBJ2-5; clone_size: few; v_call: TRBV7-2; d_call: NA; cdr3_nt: TGTGCCAGCAGCTTAGGGGGGCTACGAGAGACCCAGTACTTC; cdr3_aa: CASSLGGLRETQYF
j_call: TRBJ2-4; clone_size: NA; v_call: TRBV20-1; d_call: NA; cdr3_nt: TGCAGTGCGCAGGAGGACCAACACAGCATTCAGTACTTC; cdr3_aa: CSAQEDQHSIQYF
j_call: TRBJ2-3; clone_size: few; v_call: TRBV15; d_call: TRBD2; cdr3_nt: TGTGCCACCAGCAGAGACGGGAGGGCGGGAGGCCCACCGTATTTT; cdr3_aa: CATSRDGRAGGPPYF
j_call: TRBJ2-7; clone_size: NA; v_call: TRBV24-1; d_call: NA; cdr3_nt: TGTGCCACCGGCGGACCGAACTCCTACGAGCAGTACTTC; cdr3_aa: CATGGPNSYEQYF
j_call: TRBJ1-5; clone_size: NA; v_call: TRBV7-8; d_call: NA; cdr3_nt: TGTGCCAGCAGCTTAGCTCAGGGCAGGATTAGCAATCAGCCCCAGCATTTT; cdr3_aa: CASSLAQGRISNQPQHF
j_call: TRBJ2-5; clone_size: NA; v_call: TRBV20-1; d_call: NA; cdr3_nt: TGCAGTGCTGGTAGAAGTCAAGAGACCCAGTACTTC; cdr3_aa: CSAGRSQETQYF
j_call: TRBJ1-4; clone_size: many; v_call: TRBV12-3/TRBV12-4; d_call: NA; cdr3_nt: TGTGCCAGCACTCCTTCGGGTCCGCATGAAAAACTGTTTTTT; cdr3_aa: CASTPSGPHEKLFF
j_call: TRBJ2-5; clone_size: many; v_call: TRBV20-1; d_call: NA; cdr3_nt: TGCAGTGCTAATCTCGGTCCGGAGACCCAGTACTTC; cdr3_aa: CSANLGPETQYF
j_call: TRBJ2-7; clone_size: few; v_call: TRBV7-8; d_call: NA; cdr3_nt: TGTGCCAGCAGCTTGGCGGCCCCGCGTGAGCAGTACTTC; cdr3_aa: CASSLAAPREQYF
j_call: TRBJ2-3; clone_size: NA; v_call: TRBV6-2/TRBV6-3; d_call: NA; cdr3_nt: TGTGCCAGCAGTTACACCAATACGCAGTATTTT; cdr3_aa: CASSYTNTQYF
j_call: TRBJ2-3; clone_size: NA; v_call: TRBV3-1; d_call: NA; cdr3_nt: TGTGCCAGCAGCGCCAGGGGCACCGATACGCAGTATTTT; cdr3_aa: CASSARGTDTQYF
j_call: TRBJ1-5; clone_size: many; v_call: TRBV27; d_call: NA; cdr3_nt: TGTGCCAGCAGTTCGCCGGGAGGGGAGGGTCAGCCCCAGCATTTT; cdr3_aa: CASSSPGGEGQPQHF
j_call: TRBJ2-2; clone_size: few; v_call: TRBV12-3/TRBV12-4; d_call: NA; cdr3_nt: TGTGCCAGCAGCCCCTTAGGGGGGACCGGGGAGCTGTTTTTT; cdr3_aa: CASSPLGGTGELFF
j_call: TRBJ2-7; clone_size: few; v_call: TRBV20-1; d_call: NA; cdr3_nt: TGCAGTGTCCCCACAGGGTCAACCTACGAGCAGTACTTC; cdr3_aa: CSVPTGSTYEQYF
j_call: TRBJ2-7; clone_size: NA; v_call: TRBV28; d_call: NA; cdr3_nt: TGTGCCAGCAGTTCGTATGACAAGCCCTACGAGCAGTACTTC; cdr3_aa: CASSSYDKPYEQYF
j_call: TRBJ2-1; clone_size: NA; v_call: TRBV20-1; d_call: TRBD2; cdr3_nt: TGCAGTGCTAGCGGGACTAGCGGGAGGGCCAGCAGATCCTACAATGAGCAGTTCTTC; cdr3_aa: CSASGTSGRASRSYNEQFF
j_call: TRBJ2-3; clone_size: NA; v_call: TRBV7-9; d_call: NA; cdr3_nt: TGTGCAATGTCGGTCGCCACAGATACGCAGTATTTT; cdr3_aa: CAMSVATDTQYF
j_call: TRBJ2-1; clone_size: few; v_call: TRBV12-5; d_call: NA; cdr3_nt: TGTGCTAGTGGAAACAGCCCAAGGAGGCAGTTCTTC; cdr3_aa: CASGNSPRRQFF
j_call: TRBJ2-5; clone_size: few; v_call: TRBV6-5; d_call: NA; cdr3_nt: TGTGCCAGCGGGCGGCGGTCGACTAGGGTAGGAGAGACCCAGTACTTC; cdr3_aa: CASGRRSTRVGETQYF
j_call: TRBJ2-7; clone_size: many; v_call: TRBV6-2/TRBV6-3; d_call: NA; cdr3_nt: TGTGCCAGCAGTTACTCGGGTCCTAAGGAGGTGCAGGGCAGCTCCTACGAGCAGTACTTC; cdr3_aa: CASSYSGPKEVQGSSYEQYF
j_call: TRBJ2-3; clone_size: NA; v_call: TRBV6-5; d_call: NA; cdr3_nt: TGTGCCAGCCGTCGGTCCCCTCCCACAGATACGCAGTATTTT; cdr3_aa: CASRRSPPTDTQYF
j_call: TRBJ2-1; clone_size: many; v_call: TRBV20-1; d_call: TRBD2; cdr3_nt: TGCAGTGCTAGATCGGGACTAGCGGGAGCGGGCTCCTACAATGAGCAGTTCTTC; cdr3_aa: CSARSGLAGAGSYNEQFF
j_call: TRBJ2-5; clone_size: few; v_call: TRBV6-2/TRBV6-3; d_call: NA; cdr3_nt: TGTGCCAGCAGCCATGACCAACCAAGGGGTTATGGGTACTTC; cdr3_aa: CASSHDQPRGYGYF
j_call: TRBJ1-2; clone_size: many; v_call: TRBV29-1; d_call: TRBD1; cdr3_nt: TGCAGCACAACGGACAGGGGCGGTGGCTACACCTTC; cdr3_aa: CSTTDRGGGYTF
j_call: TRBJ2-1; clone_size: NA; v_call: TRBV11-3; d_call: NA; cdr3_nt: TGTGCCAGCAGCTTAGATGGGGGCAGGGGAGGCGAGCAGTTCTTC; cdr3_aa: CASSLDGGRGGEQFF
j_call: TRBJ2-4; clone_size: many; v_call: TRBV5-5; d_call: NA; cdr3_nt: TGTGCCAGCAGCCCTCCCGGGACCGGGGACATTCAGTACTTC; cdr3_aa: CASSPPGTGDIQYF
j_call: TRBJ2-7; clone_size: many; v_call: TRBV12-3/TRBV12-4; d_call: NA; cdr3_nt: TGTGCCAGCGAACTGGACGGAAGCTCCTACGAGCAGTACTTC; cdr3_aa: CASELDGSSYEQYF
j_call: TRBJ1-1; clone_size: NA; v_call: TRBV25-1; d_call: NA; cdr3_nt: TGTGCCGGTTTACCGGGACTTTGGAACACTGAAGCTTTCTTT; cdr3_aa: CAGLPGLWNTEAFF
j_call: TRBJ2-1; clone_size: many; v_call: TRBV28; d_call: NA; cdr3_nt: TGTGCCAGCAGTTTAGACCCTGACGTGGGGCCGCAGTTCTTC; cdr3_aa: CASSLDPDVGPQFF